This T cell receptor (beta chain) was sequenced during a study of T cell repertoires in cytomegalovirus infection (dated by TCRdb to about 2019). Regarding the research as a whole: The peptide stimulations were aimed at well-studied HLA-B-restricted epitopes as well as recently identified HLA-C-restricted CMV epitopes, whose presentation resists viral immunomodulation. The HLA type of each donor mattered for the analysis, because public TCR beta signatures pointed to carriage of CMV infection along with the matching HLA type.

Read against the paper, the sample's treatment or condition label means: in vitro stimulation with specific CMV peptide epitopes to enrich CMV-specific T cells. Comments on this clonotype: The specificity of this receptor is unknown. Base qualities are missing; no much larger clone stands one base away.

Reads for this sample came from an Illumina HiSeq 1500. The public reads were reanalyzed by TCRdb: fastp trimming at Q25, MiXCR alignment, in-frame beta chains only. Merged by CDR3 protein, the rows form single entries marked with the most common genes and DNA. The sample includes 800,000 to 950,000 distinct CDR3 sequences, with 32% observed a single time. The ten largest clones represent 9.5% to 15% of the sample. Overall study results and their limits: In both this cohort and an independent roughly 350-donor cohort, the cumulative frequency of public TCR beta family members distinguished carriers of CMV infection plus the relevant HLA type. In the ex vivo response, HLA-C-restricted CMV-specific TCR beta clonotypes were dominant, and in two of eight donors the single most frequent clonotype came from this HLA-C-restricted group.

This clonotype was obtained from a human donor in good health (CMV status not recorded). Some clones in this sample may be carry-over from other donors' samples. The specimen was cultured CD8+ T cells from PBMCs, collected from culture after CMV antigen stimulation.

This receptor has the CDR3 CASSQRQGLNTGELFF. The nucleotide sequence reads as follows: TGCGCCAGCAGCCAAAGACAGGGTTTAAACACCGGGGAGCTGTTTTTT. The V and J segments used are TRBV4-1 and TRBJ2-2; TRBD1 agrees with 7 junctional bases. From its cysteine to its phenylalanine, the CDR3 spans 16 amino acids. Of the read, only the CDR3 DNA is kept; its 48 bases are in frame from base 1. For this chain, trimming is 2 bases at the V end and 2 bases at the J end, and the number of junction bases without a gene match is 5. Based on the germline V gene, the CDR1 and CDR2 sequences are MGHRA and YSYEKL.